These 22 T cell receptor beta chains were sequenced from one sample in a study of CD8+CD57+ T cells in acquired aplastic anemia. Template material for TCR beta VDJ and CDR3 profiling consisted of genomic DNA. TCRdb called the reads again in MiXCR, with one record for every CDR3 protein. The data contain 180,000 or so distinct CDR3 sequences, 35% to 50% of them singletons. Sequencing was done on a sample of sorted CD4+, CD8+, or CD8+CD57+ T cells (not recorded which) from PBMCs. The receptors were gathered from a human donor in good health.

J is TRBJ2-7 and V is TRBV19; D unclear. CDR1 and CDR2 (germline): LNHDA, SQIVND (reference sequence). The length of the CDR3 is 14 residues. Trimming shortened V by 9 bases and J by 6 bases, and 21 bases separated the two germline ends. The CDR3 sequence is CASQDPGGQAEQYF. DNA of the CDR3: TGTGCCAGCCAGGACCCCGGTGGTCAGGCCGAGCAGTACTTC.

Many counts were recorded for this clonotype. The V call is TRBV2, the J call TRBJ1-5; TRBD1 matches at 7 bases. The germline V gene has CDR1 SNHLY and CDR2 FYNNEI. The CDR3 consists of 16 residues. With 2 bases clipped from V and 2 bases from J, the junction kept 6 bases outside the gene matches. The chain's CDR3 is CASSERQGGGNQPQHF. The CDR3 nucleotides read TGTGCCAGCAGTGAAAGACAGGGAGGAGGCAATCAGCCCCAGCATTTT.

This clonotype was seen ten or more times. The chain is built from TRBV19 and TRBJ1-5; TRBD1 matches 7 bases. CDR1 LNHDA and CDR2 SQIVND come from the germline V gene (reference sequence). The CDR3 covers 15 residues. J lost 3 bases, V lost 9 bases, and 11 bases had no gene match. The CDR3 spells CASAATGAYNQPQHF. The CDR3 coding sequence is TGTGCCAGCGCCGCAACAGGGGCCTACAATCAGCCCCAGCATTTT.

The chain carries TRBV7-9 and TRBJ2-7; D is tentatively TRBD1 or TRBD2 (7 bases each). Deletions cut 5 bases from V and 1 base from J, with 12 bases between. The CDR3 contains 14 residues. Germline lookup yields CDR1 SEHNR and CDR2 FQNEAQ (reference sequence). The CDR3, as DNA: TGTGCCAGCAGCCCAGGGGGGGTTTCCTACGAGCAGTACTTC. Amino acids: CASSPGGVSYEQYF.

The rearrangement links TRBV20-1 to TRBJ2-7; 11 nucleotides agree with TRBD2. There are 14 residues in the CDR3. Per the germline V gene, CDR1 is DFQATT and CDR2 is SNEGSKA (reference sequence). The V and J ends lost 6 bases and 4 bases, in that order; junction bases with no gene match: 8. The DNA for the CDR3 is TGCAGTGCCTTGGGGGGGACTAGCGGATACGAGCAGTACTTC. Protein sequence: CSALGGTSGYEQYF.

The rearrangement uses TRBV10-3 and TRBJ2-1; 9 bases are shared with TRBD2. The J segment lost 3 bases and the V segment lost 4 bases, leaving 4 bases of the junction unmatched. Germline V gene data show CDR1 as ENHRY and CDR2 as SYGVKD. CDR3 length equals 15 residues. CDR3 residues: CAISAREGIYNEQFF. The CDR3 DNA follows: TGTGCCATCAGTGCGCGGGAGGGGATCTACAATGAGCAGTTCTTC.

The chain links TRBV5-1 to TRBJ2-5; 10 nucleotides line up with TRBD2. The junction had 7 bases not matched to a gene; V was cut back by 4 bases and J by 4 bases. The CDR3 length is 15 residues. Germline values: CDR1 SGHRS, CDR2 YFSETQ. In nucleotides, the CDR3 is TGCGCCAGCAGCGCCGGGACTAGCGTTGGAGAGACCCAGTACTTC. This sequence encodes CASSAGTSVGETQYF.

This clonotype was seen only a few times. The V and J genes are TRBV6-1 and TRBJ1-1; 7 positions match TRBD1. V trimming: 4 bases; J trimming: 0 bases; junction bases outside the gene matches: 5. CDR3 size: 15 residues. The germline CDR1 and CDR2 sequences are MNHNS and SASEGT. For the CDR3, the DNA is TGTGCCAGCAGTGGCCGGGACAGAATGAACACTGAAGCTTTCTTT. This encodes CASSGRDRMNTEAFF.

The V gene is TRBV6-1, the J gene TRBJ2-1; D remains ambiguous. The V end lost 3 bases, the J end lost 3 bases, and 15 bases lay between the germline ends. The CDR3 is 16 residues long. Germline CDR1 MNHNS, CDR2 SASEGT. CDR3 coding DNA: TGTGCCAGCAGTGAGCTGGCGAAAATGAACTACAATGAGCAGTTCTTC. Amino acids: CASSELAKMNYNEQFF.

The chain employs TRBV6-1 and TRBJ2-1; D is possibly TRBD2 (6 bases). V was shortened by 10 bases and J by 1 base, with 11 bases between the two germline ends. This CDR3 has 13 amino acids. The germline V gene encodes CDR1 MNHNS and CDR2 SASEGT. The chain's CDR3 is CATRTISYNEQFF. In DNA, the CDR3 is TGTGCCACCCGGACTATTTCCTACAATGAGCAGTTCTTC.

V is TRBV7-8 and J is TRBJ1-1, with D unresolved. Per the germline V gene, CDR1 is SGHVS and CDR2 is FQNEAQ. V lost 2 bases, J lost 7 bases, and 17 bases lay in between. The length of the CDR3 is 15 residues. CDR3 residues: CASSLNMRESVEAFF. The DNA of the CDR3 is TGTGCCAGCAGCTTAAATATGCGGGAGTCGGTTGAAGCTTTCTTT.

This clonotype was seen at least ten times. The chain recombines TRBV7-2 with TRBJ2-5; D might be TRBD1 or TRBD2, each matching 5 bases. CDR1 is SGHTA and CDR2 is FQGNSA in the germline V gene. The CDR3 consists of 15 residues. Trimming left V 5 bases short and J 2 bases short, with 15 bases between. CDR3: CASSPRTGPQETQYF. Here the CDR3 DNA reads TGTGCCAGCAGCCCACGGACGGGGCCTCAAGAGACCCAGTACTTC.

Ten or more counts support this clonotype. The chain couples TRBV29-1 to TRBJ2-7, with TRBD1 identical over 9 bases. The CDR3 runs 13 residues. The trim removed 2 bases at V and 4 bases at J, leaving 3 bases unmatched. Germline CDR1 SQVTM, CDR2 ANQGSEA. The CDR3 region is CSVELDRGYEQYF. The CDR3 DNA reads TGCAGCGTTGAATTGGACAGGGGTTACGAGCAGTACTTC.

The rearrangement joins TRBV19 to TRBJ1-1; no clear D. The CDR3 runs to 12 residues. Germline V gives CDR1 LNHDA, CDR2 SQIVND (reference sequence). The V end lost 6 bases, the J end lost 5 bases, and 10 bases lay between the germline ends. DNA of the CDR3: TGTGCCAGTAGGGGTCCGAAGACTGAAGCTTTCTTT. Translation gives CASRGPKTEAFF.

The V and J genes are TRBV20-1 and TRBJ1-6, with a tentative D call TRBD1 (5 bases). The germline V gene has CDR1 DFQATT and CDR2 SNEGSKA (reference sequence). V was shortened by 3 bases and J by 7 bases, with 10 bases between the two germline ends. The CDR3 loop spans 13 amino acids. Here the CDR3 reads CSASGGGNSPLHF. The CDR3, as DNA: TGCAGTGCTAGTGGGGGTGGGAATTCACCCCTCCACTTT.

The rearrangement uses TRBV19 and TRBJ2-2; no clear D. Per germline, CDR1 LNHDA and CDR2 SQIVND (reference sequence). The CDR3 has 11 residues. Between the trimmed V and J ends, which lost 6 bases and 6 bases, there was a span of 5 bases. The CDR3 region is CASSGPGELFF. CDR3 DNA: TGTGCCAGTAGCGGTCCCGGGGAGCTGTTTTTT.

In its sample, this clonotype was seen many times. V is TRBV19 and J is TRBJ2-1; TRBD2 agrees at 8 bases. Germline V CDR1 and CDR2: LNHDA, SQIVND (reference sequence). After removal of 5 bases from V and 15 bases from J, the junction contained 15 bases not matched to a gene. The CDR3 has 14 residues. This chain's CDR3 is CASSPLDSGTGPFF. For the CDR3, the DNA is TGTGCCAGTAGTCCCCTCGATAGCGGGACGGGCCCGTTCTTC.

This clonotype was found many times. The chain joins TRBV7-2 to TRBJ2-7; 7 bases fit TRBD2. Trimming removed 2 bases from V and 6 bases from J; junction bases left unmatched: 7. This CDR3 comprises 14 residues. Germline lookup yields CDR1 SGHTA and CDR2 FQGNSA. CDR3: CASSLNWEGLEQYF. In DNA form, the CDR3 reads TGTGCCAGCAGCTTAAATTGGGAGGGCCTCGAGCAGTACTTC.

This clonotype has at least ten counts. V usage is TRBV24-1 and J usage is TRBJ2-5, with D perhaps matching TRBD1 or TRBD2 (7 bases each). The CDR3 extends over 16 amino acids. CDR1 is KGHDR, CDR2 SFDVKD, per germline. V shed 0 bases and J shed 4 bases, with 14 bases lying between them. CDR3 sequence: CATSDLRTGGGETQYF. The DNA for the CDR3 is TGTGCCACCAGTGATTTGCGGACAGGCGGGGGAGAGACCCAGTACTTC.

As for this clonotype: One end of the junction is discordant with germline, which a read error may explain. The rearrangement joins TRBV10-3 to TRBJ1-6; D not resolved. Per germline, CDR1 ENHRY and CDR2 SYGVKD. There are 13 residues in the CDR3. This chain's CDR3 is CASSFQDNSPLHF. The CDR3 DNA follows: TGTGCCAGCAGTTTCCAGGATAATTCACCCCTCCACTTT.

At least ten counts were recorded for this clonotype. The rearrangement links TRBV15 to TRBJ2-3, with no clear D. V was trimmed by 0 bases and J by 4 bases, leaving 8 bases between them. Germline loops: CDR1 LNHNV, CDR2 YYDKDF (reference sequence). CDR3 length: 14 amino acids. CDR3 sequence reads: CATSRDLESDTQYF. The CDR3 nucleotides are TGTGCCACCAGCAGAGATCTGGAGTCAGATACGCAGTATTTT.

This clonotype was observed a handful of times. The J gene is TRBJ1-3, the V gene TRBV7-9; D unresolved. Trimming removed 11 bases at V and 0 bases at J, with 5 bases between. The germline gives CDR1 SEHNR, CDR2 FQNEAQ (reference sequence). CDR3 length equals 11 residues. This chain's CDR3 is CAVLSGNTIYF. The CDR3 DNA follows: TGTGCCGTACTCTCTGGAAACACCATATATTTT.